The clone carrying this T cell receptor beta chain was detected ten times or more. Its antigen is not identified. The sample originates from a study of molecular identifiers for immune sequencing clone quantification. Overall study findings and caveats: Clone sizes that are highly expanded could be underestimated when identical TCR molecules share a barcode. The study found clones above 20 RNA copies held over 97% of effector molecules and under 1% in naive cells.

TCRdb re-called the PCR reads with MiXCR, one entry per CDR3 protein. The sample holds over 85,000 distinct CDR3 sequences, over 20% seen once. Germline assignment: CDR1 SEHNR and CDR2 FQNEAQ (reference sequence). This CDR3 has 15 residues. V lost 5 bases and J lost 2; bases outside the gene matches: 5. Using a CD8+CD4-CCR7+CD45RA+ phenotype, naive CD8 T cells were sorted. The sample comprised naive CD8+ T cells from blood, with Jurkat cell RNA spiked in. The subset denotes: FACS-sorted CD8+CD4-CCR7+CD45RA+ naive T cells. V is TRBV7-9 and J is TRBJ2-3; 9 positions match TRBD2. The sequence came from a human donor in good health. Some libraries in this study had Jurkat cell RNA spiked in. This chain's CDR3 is CASSRIAGDTDTQYF. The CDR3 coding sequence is TGTGCCAGCAGCCGCATAGCGGGAGACACAGATACGCAGTATTTT.